This paragraph covers one T cell receptor (beta chain) sequence. This entry comes from a study of blood T cell repertoires in COVID-19. Assay used: immunoSEQ multiplex PCR; TCRdb lists only in-frame clones, some missing. The table lists over 100,000 clones, around 80% of them singletons. Germline V lookup: CDR1 SNHLY, CDR2 FYNNEI. The J segment lost 7 bases and the V segment lost 7 bases, leaving 5 bases of the junction unmatched. This CDR3 comprises 14 residues. This chain connects TRBV2 to TRBJ1-6; 9 nucleotides match TRBD1. This TCR was recovered from a woman at least 80 years old with acute or convalescent COVID-19. Sequencing input: peripheral blood. The CDR3 spells CASNVGQGNSPLHF. CDR3 coding DNA: TGTGCCAGCAATGTGGGACAGGGAAATTCACCCCTCCACTTT. Together with reference TRBV2 and TRBJ1-6, the CDR3 gives the full variable domain: EPEVTQTPSHQVTQMGQEVILRCVPISNHLYFYWYRQILGQKVEFLVSFYNNEISEKSEIFDDQFSVERPDGSNFTLKIRSTKLEDSAMYFCASNVGQGNSPLHFGNGTRLTVT.